These 7 T cell receptor beta chains came from one sample sequenced in a study of cytomegalovirus exposure and HLA in healthy donors. PCR employed 60 Vbeta and 13 Jbeta primers. The protocol was immunoSEQ multiplex PCR, while the TCRdb copy is restricted to in-frame clones and leaves out a portion. This sample has 150,000 to 200,000 clones; over 60% occur once, and the top ten carry around 15%. Sample: PBMCs. The receptors stem from a man aged 50 to 59 in good health and CMV-seropositive.

V and J are TRBV6-1 and TRBJ1-1; D is ambiguous. This CDR3 has 14 residues. The V gene lost 0 bases and the J gene lost 3 bases, with 8 bases spanning the gap. Germline CDR1 is MNHNS and CDR2 is SASEGT. CDR3 protein: CASSEARQYTEAFF. For the CDR3, the DNA is TGTGCCAGCAGTGAAGCGAGGCAGTACACTGAAGCTTTCTTT.

V and J are TRBV28 and TRBJ1-2; 7 bases line up with TRBD1. Germline V gives CDR1 MDHEN, CDR2 SYDVKM. This CDR3 spans 15 amino acids. V trimming: 6 bases; J trimming: 9 bases; junction bases outside the gene matches: 16. The CDR3 loop is CASSSRRGQDSSYTF. The CDR3 coding sequence is TGTGCCAGCAGCTCCCGAAGAGGACAGGATAGTAGCTACACCTTC.

The rearrangement links TRBV6-1 to TRBJ1-2; D may be TRBD1 (6 bases). Germline V gene sequence: CDR1 MNHNS, CDR2 SASEGT. V was clipped by 2 bases and J by 1 base, with 14 bases between them. The CDR3 spans 16 residues. CDR3 amino acids: CASSETTGWDNYGYTF. The CDR3 DNA sequence: TGTGCCAGCAGTGAAACGACAGGATGGGATAACTATGGCTACACCTTC.

The chain combines TRBV7-9 with TRBJ2-5; D possibly corresponds to TRBD1 (5 bases). The CDR3 runs 13 residues. Germline V gene sequence: CDR1 SEHNR, CDR2 FQNEAQ (reference sequence). Deletions cut 5 bases from V and 5 bases from J, with 12 bases between. The CDR3 region has the DNA TGTGCCAGCAGCCCCCAGGGTTGGGAGACCCAGTACTTC. This sequence encodes CASSPQGWETQYF.

The V and J genes are TRBV10-3 and TRBJ1-1, with no clear D. Per germline, CDR1 ENHRY and CDR2 SYGVKD. V was pared by 10 bases and J by 3 bases, with 15 bases between. This CDR3 comprises 13 residues. As DNA, the CDR3 is TGTGCCACCACCTCTCACCAGTACACTGAAGCTTTCTTT. This codes for CATTSHQYTEAFF.

The CDR3 coding sequence is TGTGCCAGCTCACCTACCAGGAACACCGGGGAGCTGTTTTTT. This translates into CASSPTRNTGELFF. The rearrangement joins TRBV18 to TRBJ2-2; D ambiguous. CDR3 length equals 14 residues. Per the germline V gene, CDR1 is KGHSH and CDR2 is LQKENI. V shed 3 bases and J shed 1 base, with 6 bases lying between them. The full variable domain, its missing parts supplied by reference TRBV18 and TRBJ2-2, is NAGVMQNPRHLVRRRGQEARLRCSPMKGHSHVYWYRQLPEEGLKFMVYLQKENIIDESGMPKERFSAEFPKEGPSILRIQQVVRGDSAAYFCASSPTRNTGELFFGEGSRLTVL.

This clone was observed once. The chain links TRBV5-8 to TRBJ2-4; TRBD1 matches at 10 bases. From germline, CDR1 is SGHTS and CDR2 YDEGEE. The CDR3 extends over 15 amino acids. Trimming removed 1 base from V and 8 bases from J; junction bases left unmatched: 6. The CDR3 protein is CASSLTGTGEDIQYF. The CDR3 coding sequence is TGTGCCAGCAGCTTGACCGGGACAGGGGAGGACATTCAGTACTTC.